This T cell receptor (beta chain) appears in the sequencing data of a study of T cell changes during pregnancy in multiple sclerosis. TCRdb's copy holds only in-frame clones and misses some; the assay was immunoSEQ multiplex PCR. The sample carries around 75,000 clones, roughly 90% recorded once. The V gene end was trimmed by 4 bases and the J gene end by 3 bases; junction bases not matched to a gene: 3. The CDR3 runs 14 residues. CDR1 LNHDA and CDR2 SQIVND come from the germline V gene (reference sequence). The genes are TRBV19 and TRBJ1-5; 7 nucleotides align to TRBD1. The material sequenced was CD4+ T cells from peripheral blood mononuclear cells, taken in the third trimester of pregnancy. The sequence derives from a female donor in good health, enrolled as a control in a pregnancy study. The CDR3 DNA reads TGTGCCAGTAGTAAGGGACAGAACAATCAGCCCCAGCATTTT. It yields the protein CASSKGQNNQPQHF.